This T cell receptor (beta chain) was identified during a study of human T cells and chemical hapten exposure. The wider study: All through the roughly 25-week study, the scalp of each patient received diphenylcyclopropenone doses weekly.

This clonotype was recorded a few times. As yet, its antigen is unknown. J lost 0 bases, V lost 8 bases, and 11 bases had no gene match. This CDR3 is built from 15 residues. Germline V gene sequence: CDR1 SQVTM, CDR2 ANQGSEA. Time point in this sample: patch test 2, 6 weeks after DPC sensitization. Treatment: therapeutic diphenylcyclopropenone sensitization with weekly scalp DPC. Points from the study as a whole: With patch test score, the counts of PT1 expanded TCRs showed a positive correlation.

Library preparation tagged each individual cDNA molecule with a unique molecular identifier. Under the authors' procedure: Individual samples carried between roughly 23,224 and 750,000 TCRs, with around 96,000 as the median. One entry per CDR3 protein results from TCRdb running MiXCR on the RACE reads. The V and J calls come from TCRdb's annotation, not from the publication. The sample has about 54,000 distinct CDR3 sequences, less than 10% seen once; the top ten hold 1.5% to 2%. Sequenced here: whole blood, sampled in connection with sensitization to the hapten diphenylcyclopropenone (DPC). This rearrangement joins TRBV29-1 to TRBJ2-3, with 7 bases matching TRBD2. This sequence originates from a woman aged 50 to 60 with alopecia areata. Some clones in this sample may be carry-over from other donors' samples. The CDR3 DNA is TGCAGCCTCACCCCAGCGGGGCCCAGCACAGATACGCAGTATTTT. Its translation is CSLTPAGPSTDTQYF.